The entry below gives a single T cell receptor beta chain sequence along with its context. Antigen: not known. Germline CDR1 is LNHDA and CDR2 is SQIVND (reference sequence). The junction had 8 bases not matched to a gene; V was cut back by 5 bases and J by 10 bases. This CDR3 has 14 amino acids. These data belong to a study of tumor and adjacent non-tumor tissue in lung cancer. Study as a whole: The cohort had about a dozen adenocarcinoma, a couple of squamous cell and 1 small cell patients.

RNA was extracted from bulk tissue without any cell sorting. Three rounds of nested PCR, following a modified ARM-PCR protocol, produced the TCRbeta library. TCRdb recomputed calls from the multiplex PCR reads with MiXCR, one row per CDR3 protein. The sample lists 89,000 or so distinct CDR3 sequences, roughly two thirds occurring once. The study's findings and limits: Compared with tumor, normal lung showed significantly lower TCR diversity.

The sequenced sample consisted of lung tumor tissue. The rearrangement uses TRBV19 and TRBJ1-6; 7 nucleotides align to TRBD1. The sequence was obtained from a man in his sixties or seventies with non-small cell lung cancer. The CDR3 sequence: CASSSPGQPSPLHF. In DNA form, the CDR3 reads TGTGCCAGTAGTTCGCCGGGACAGCCATCACCCCTCCACTTT.